These 10 T cell receptor beta chains came from one sample sequenced in a study of CD8+ T cells in alopecia areata (dated by TCRdb to the late 2010s). The meaning of the sample's time point label: around 28 days on oral tofacitinib. What this sample's treatment or condition label stands for: oral pan-JAK inhibitor, 5-10 mg twice daily. Library preparation was by the immunoSEQ multiplex PCR assay. To provide template for TCR sequencing, every sample had RNA extracted and reverse transcribed into cDNA. The table comes from immuneACCESS by way of TCRdb, which keeps in-frame sequences with V and J called. Part of the clones is missing from these tables; in studies checked, under half for an unresolved V gene and the rest for unknown reasons. Counted in this sample were some 150,000 clones; nearly 55% of them appeared once. The top ten hold about 15% of the sample. Material: CD8+ T cells sorted from blood, obtained at week 4, from a patient treated with tofacitinib. These TCRs come from a human donor with alopecia areata.

V gene TRBV13 combines with J gene TRBJ2-1; D might be TRBD2 (6 bases). Germline assignment: CDR1 PRHDT and CDR2 FYEKMQ (reference sequence). CDR3 length: 15 amino acids. V lost 4 bases and J 4 bases, leaving 14 bases between the germline ends. This CDR3 reads CASSSQLAPYNEQFF. In DNA, the CDR3 is TGTGCCAGCAGCTCCCAACTAGCCCCGTACAATGAGCAGTTCTTC.

The chain has TRBV27 and TRBJ1-1, with a tentative D call TRBD1 (6 bases). This CDR3 contains 16 residues. The V and J ends lost 2 bases and 4 bases respectively, with 17 bases between them. CDR1 and CDR2 from the germline V gene are MNHEY and SMNVEV (reference sequence). CDR3 sequence: CASSLAAGAWGTEAFF. CDR3 sequence (DNA): TGTGCCAGCAGTTTAGCGGCAGGGGCATGGGGCACTGAAGCTTTCTTT.

The chain recombines TRBV5-1 with TRBJ2-1; 9 nucleotides match TRBD2. CDR1 is SGHRS, CDR2 YFSETQ, per germline. This CDR3 spans 18 amino acids. V lost 1 base and J lost 6; bases outside the gene matches: 14. CDR3 protein: CASSLLLAGEPSSNEQFF. For the CDR3, the DNA is TGCGCCAGCAGCTTGTTATTAGCGGGGGAACCGAGTAGCAATGAGCAGTTCTTC.

The table lists this clone with a few counts. This chain connects TRBV27 to TRBJ2-1, with 12 nucleotides matching TRBD2. The germline V gene encodes CDR1 MNHEY and CDR2 SMNVEV (reference sequence). The CDR3 is 14 amino acids. J was trimmed by 8 bases and V by 5 bases; bases with no gene match: 4. In nucleotides, the CDR3 is TGTGCCAGCAGTCTAGCGGGGGGGCACTATGAGCAGTTCTTC. Translation: CASSLAGGHYEQFF.

In its sample, this clone was seen a few times. V gene TRBV7-9 combines with J gene TRBJ2-7, with D possibly being TRBD2 (6 bases). V lost 8 bases to trimming and J lost 0 bases, with 11 bases between them. Germline assignment: CDR1 SEHNR and CDR2 FQNEAQ (reference sequence). CDR3 length equals 13 residues. CDR3 sequence reads: CASGTPASYEQYF. The DNA of the CDR3 is TGTGCCAGCGGGACTCCCGCCTCCTACGAGCAGTACTTC. Filled out from reference TRBV7-9 and TRBJ2-7, the complete variable domain reads DTGVSQNPRHKITKRGQNVTFRCDPISEHNRLYWYRQTLGQGPEFLTYFQNEAQLEKSRLLSDRFSAERPKGSFSTLEIQRTEQGDSAMYLCASGTPASYEQYFGPGTRLTVT.

The chain uses TRBV5-8 and TRBJ2-7; D uncertain. Germline CDR1 reads SGHTS; CDR2 reads YDEGEE. CDR3 length: 12 amino acids. V gave up 2 bases and J gave up 4 bases, with 7 bases separating them. CDR3 DNA: TGTGCCAGCAGCTTTACGCCTTACGAGCAGTACTTC. It codes for CASSFTPYEQYF.

This clone was recorded a few times. The chain links TRBV10-3 to TRBJ1-1, with D maybe TRBD1 (6 bases). Germline-derived CDR1 and CDR2 are ENHRY and SYGVKD. The CDR3 has 15 residues. V was trimmed by 2 bases and J by 1 base, leaving 11 bases between them. The CDR3 protein is CAISERTVRNTEAFF. CDR3 DNA: TGTGCCATCAGTGAGCGGACAGTCCGGAACACTGAAGCTTTCTTT.

Only a few counts were recorded for this clone. This chain connects TRBV29-1 to TRBJ2-3; D is ambiguous. This CDR3 has 12 residues. V gave up 6 bases and J gave up 1 base, with 8 bases separating them. Per germline, CDR1 SQVTM and CDR2 ANQGSEA. The CDR3 reads CSVDHGTDTQYF. The CDR3 DNA is TGCAGCGTCGATCACGGCACAGATACGCAGTATTTT.

This clone has ten or more counts. With a much larger clone just one base away, this may be a read error. The chain employs TRBV6-5 and TRBJ2-3; a possible D gene is TRBD2 (7 bases). V lost 2 bases, J lost 2 bases, and 8 bases lay in between. Per germline, CDR1 MNHEY and CDR2 SVGAGI. This CDR3 has 14 residues. This chain's CDR3 is CASSYGGATDTQYF. DNA for the CDR3: TGTGCCAGCAGTTACGGGGGGGCCACAGATACGCAGTATTTT.

The J gene is TRBJ1-2, the V gene TRBV25-1, with D uncertain. V was clipped by 3 bases and J by 4 bases, with 15 bases between them. The length of the CDR3 is 15 residues. In germline, CDR1 is MGHDK, CDR2 SYGVNS. The CDR3 DNA follows: TGTGCCAGCAGTGAGGGTGTGGCGCCGGTCTATGGCTACACCTTC. It encodes CASSEGVAPVYGYTF.